A single sample is the source of the 15 T cell receptor beta chains below, sequenced in a study of T cells expressing NK-cell markers. TCRdb re-analyzed the 5' RACE reads; it lists each CDR3 protein once, without DNA. The table counts approximately 170,000 distinct CDR3 sequences; roughly 21% lies in the top ten. The sequencing sample was made of blood T cells: a sorted CD56 or NKG2C T cell subset, CD4+ or CD8+ T cells, or bulk PBMC T cells (not recorded which). These receptors were taken from a man aged 18-70 years in good health.

The V gene is TRBV7-9, the J gene TRBJ2-1; TCRdb lists TRBD2, though no DNA is available to test this call. Germline V CDR1 and CDR2: SEHNR, FQNEAQ (reference sequence). The CDR3 spans 12 residues. The CDR3 loop is CATGRVYNEQFF.

The CDR3 loop is CASSLDLAVYNEQFF. The chain joins TRBV5-6 to TRBJ2-1; TCRdb proposes TRBD2, but this gene call is untestable without DNA. The CDR3 has 15 amino acids. Germline values: CDR1 SGHDT, CDR2 YYEEEE.

The chain joins TRBV11-1 to TRBJ1-1. Looked up from germline, CDR1 is SGHAT and CDR2 is FQDESV (reference sequence). This CDR3 has 19 residues. The CDR3 loop is CASSLSGRQGIGWFTEAFF.

V and J are TRBV12-5 and TRBJ2-3; TCRdb designates TRBD1, a call that cannot be tested without DNA. The V gene's germline CDR1 is LGHNT and CDR2 FRNRAP. The CDR3 is 18 amino acids. CDR3 region: CASGLDQFWQGSTDTQYF.

The gene calls are TRBV29-1 and TRBJ2-7; TCRdb's D call of TRBD1 is untestable without DNA. Germline CDR1 and CDR2: SQVTM and ANQGSEA. The CDR3 totals 15 residues. The CDR3 is CSVPGQGWGSYEQYF.

This rearrangement joins TRBV11-1 to TRBJ2-5; TCRdb selects TRBD2, and the lack of DNA leaves this call unchecked. The germline CDR1 and CDR2 sequences are SGHAT and FQDESV (reference sequence). The CDR3 consists of 18 residues. CDR3 protein: CASSHLGLAGESQETQYF.

The rearrangement uses TRBV7-9 and TRBJ1-2; checking the TCRdb D call of TRBD1 is not possible without DNA. The CDR3 consists of 14 residues. CDR1 is SEHNR, CDR2 FQNEAQ, per germline (reference sequence). The CDR3 sequence: CASSNQGAYYGYTF. The variable domain in full, completed from reference TRBV7-9 and TRBJ1-2, reads DTGVSQNPRHKITKRGQNVTFRCDPISEHNRLYWYRQTLGQGPEFLTYFQNEAQLEKSRLLSDRFSAERPKGSFSTLEIQRTEQGDSAMYLCASSNQGAYYGYTFGSGTRLTVV.

This chain links TRBV6-5 with TRBJ2-5; as DNA is missing, the TRBD2 call by TCRdb cannot be tested. This CDR3 is built from 19 residues. The germline V gene encodes CDR1 MNHEY and CDR2 SVGAGI. This CDR3 reads CASSFAQKAGGPGQETQYF.

V and J are TRBV3-1 and TRBJ1-2; TCRdb reports TRBD1, a call that lacks DNA to check it against. The germline CDR1 and CDR2 sequences are LGHDT and YNNKEL (reference sequence). This CDR3 has 16 residues. CDR3 residues: CASSQDLAGGDYGYTF.

J is TRBJ2-5 and V is TRBV20-1; TCRdb's D call of TRBD1 is untestable without DNA. The CDR3 length is 17 residues. Germline V gene lookup returns CDR1 DFQATT and CDR2 SNEGSKA (reference sequence). CDR3 loop: CSARGSGGATVSETQYF.

The rearrangement links TRBV23-1 to TRBJ2-1. TRBV23-1 falls under the ORF class, with uncertain function. This CDR3 contains 11 residues. The CDR3 loop reads CASSQDTQQFF.

The rearrangement joins TRBV10-2 to TRBJ1-5; TCRdb lists TRBD1, though no DNA is available to test this call. CDR3 length equals 14 residues. CDR1 is WSHSY and CDR2 is SAAADI in the germline V gene. The CDR3 here is CASRRTELNQPQHF.

The CDR3 loop reads CAISVSAGEPTGELFF. The rearrangement links TRBV10-3 to TRBJ2-2; the D call from TCRdb, TRBD2, cannot be confirmed without DNA. The CDR3 is 16 residues long. CDR1 ENHRY and CDR2 SYGVKD come from the germline V gene.

V and J are TRBV7-9 and TRBJ1-1; TCRdb reports TRBD1, a call that lacks DNA to check it against. The CDR3 totals 17 residues. Germline CDR1 is SEHNR and CDR2 is FQNEAQ (reference sequence). CDR3 protein: CASSSQFGQGANTEAFF.

The gene calls are TRBV18 and TRBJ2-3. CDR3 length equals 16 residues. Germline lookup yields CDR1 KGHSH and CDR2 LQKENI. CDR3 region: CASSRSGGPGTDTQYF.